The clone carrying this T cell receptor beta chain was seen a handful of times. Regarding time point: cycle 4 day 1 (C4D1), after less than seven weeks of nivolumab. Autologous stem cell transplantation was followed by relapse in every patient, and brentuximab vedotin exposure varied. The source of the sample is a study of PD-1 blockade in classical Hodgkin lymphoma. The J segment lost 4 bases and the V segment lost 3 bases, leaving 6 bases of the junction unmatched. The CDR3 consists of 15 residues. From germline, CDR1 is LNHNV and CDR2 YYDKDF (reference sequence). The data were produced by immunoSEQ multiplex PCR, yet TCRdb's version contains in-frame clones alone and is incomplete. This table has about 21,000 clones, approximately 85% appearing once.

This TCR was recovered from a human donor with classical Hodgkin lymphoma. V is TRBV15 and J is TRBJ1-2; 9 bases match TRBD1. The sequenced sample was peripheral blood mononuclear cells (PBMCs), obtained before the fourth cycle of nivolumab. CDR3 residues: CATSSLKGQGYGYTF. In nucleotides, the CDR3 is TGTGCCACCAGCAGCCTAAAGGGACAGGGCTATGGCTACACCTTC.